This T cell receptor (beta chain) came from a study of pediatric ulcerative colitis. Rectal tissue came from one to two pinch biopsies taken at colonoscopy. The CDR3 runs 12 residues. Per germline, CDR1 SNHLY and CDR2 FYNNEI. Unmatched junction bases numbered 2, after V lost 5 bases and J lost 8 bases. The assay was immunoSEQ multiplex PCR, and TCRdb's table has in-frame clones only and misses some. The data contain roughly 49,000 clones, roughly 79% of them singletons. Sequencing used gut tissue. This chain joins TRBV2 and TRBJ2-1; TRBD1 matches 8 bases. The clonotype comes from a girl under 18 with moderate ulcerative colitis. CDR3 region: CASSRTGYEQFF. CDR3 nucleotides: TGTGCCAGCAGTCGGACAGGGTATGAGCAGTTCTTC.